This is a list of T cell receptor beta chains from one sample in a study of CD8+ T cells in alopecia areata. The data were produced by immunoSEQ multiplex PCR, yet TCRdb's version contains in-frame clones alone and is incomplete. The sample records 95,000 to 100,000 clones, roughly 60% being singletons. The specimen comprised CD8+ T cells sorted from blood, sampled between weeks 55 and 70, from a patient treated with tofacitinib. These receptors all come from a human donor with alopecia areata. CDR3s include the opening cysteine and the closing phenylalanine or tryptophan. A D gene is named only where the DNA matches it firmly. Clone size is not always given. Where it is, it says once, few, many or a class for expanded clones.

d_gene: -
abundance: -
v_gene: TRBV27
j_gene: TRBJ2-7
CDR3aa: CASGFSEYEQYF
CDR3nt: TGTGCCAGCGGATTTTCCGAGTACGAGCAGTACTTC

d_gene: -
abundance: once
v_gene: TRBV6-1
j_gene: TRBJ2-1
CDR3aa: CASSAYEQFF
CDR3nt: TGTGCCAGCAGTGCGTATGAGCAGTTCTTC

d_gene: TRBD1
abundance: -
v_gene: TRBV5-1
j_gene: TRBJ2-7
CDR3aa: CASSQGQGPYEQYF
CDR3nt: TGCGCCAGCAGCCAGGGACAGGGACCCTACGAGCAGTACTTC

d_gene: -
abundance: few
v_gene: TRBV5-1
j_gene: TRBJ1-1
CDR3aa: CASSLARQNTEAFF
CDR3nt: TGCGCCAGCAGCTTGGCCAGACAGAACACTGAAGCTTTCTTT

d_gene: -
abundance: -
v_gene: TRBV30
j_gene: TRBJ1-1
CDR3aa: CAWRLAGTEAFF
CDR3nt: TGTGCCTGGAGGCTGGCGGGGACTGAAGCTTTCTTT

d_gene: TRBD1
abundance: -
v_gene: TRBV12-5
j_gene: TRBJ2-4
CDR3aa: CASGLVRGQGAKNIQYF
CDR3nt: TGTGCTAGTGGTTTGGTAAGGGGACAGGGAGCCAAAAACATTCAGTACTTC

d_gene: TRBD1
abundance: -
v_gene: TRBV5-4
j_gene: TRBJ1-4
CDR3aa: CASSQGQGAEKLFF
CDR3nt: TGTGCCAGCAGCCAGGGACAGGGGGCTGAAAAACTGTTTTTT

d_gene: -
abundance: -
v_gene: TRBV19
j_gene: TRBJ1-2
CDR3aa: CASMGTISQFDYGYTF
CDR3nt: TGTGCCAGTATGGGGACAATCTCCCAGTTCGACTATGGCTACACCTTC

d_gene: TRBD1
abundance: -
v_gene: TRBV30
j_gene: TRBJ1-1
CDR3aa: CAWSVGTGYMNTEAFF
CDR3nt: TGTGCCTGGAGTGTAGGGACAGGGTACATGAACACTGAAGCTTTCTTT

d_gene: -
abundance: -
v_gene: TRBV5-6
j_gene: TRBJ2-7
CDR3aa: CASSFGTETYEQYF
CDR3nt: TGTGCCAGCAGCTTTGGGACGGAGACCTACGAGCAGTACTTC

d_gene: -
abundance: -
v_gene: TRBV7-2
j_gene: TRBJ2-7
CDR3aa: CASSLRNLAQYEQYF
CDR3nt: TGTGCCAGCAGCTTACGGAATCTAGCGCAATACGAGCAGTACTTC

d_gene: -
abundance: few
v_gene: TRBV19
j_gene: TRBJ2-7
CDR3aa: CASSSRDLGGYEQYF
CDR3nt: TGTGCCAGCAGCAGCAGAGATCTCGGGGGCTACGAGCAGTACTTC

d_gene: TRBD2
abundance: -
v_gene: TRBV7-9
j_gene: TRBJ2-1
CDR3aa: CASRSGGAWQFF
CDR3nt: TGTGCCAGCAGGAGCGGGGGGGCCTGGCAGTTCTTC

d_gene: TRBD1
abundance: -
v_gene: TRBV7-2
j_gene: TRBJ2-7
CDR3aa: CASSPGQGAYEQYF
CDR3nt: TGTGCCAGCAGTCCGGGACAGGGGGCTTATGAGCAGTACTTC

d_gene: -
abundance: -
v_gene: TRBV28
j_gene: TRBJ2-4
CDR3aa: CASSPGHKNIQYF
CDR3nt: TGTGCCAGCAGTCCGGGACATAAAAACATTCAGTACTTC

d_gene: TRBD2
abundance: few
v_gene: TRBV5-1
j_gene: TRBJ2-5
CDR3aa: CASSLGPGLAGDQETQYF
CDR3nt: TGCGCCAGCAGCTTGGGGCCGGGACTAGCGGGGGACCAAGAGACCCAGTACTTC

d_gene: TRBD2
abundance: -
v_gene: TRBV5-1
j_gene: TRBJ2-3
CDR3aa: CASRSRGAGGLRTGLTDTQYF
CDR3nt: TGCGCCAGCAGGAGTAGAGGAGCGGGGGGGCTACGCACCGGACTGACAGATACGCAGTATTTT

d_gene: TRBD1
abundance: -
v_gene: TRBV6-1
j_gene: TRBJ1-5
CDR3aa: CASSARWQGASLYQPQHF
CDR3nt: TGTGCCAGCAGTGCCCGATGGCAGGGGGCATCATTATATCAGCCCCAGCATTTT

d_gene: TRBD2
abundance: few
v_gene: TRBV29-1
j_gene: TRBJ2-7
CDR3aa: CSVEEAGVNYEQYF
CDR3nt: TGCAGCGTTGAGGAGGCGGGGGTGAACTACGAGCAGTACTTC

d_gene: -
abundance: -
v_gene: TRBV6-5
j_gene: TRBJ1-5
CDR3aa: CASRPVIGSNQPQHF
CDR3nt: TGTGCCAGCAGACCCGTGATTGGGAGCAATCAGCCCCAGCATTTT

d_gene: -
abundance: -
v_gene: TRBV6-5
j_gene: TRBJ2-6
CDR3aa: CASSSTSSGANVLTF
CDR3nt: TGTGCCAGCAGTTCGACGAGCTCTGGGGCCAACGTCCTGACTTTC

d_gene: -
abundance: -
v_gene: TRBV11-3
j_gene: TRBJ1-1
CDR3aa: CASSPREVTEAFF
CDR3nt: TGTGCCAGCAGCCCGAGAGAGGTGACTGAAGCTTTCTTT